The 27 T cell receptor beta chains listed next were all sequenced from one sample in a study of cytomegalovirus exposure and HLA in healthy donors. PCR involved 60 Vbeta and 13 Jbeta primers. The assay was immunoSEQ multiplex PCR, and TCRdb's table has in-frame clones only and misses some. This repertoire shows about 180,000 clones, around 81% found once; its top ten account for 2.2%. Sample: PBMCs. The receptors shown here come from a woman aged 25 to 45 in good health and CMV-seronegative.

This chain links TRBV27 with TRBJ2-5; 7 bases are shared with TRBD1. The length of the CDR3 is 16 residues. Germline-derived CDR1 and CDR2 are MNHEY and SMNVEV (reference sequence). The V gene end was trimmed by 3 bases and the J gene end by 2 bases; junction bases not matched to a gene: 9. This chain's CDR3 is CASSLGPRDRQETQYF. The CDR3 DNA follows: TGTGCCAGCAGTTTGGGACCCCGGGACAGACAAGAGACCCAGTACTTC.

The chain combines TRBV7-2 with TRBJ1-4; the D is unclear. The germline V gene has CDR1 SGHTA and CDR2 FQGNSA. This CDR3 has 15 amino acids. V gave up 5 bases and J gave up 1 base, with 11 bases separating them. CDR3 amino acids: CASSPVAETNEKLFF. CDR3 DNA sequence: TGTGCCAGCAGCCCCGTCGCGGAAACTAATGAAAAACTGTTTTTT.

The chain links TRBV6-1 to TRBJ2-7, with D possibly being TRBD1 (6 bases). Germline loops: CDR1 MNHNS, CDR2 SASEGT. V was trimmed by 0 bases and J by 3 bases, leaving 12 bases between them. The CDR3 is made up of 15 amino acids. CDR3 residues: CASSEALEGGYEQYF. CDR3 bases: TGTGCCAGCAGTGAAGCGCTCGAAGGGGGCTACGAGCAGTACTTC.

This chain uses TRBV10-1 with TRBJ2-3; D ambiguous. The V end was cut by 3 bases, the J end by 2 bases, with 3 bases between. The length of the CDR3 is 12 residues. The germline CDR1 and CDR2 sequences are WNHNN and SYGVQD (reference sequence). The CDR3 loop reads CASSDSTDTQYF. DNA for the CDR3: TGCGCCAGCAGTGACTCCACAGATACGCAGTATTTT.

This clone was observed a single time. The chain links TRBV9 to TRBJ1-2, with 7 bases lining up with TRBD1. CDR1 is SGDLS, CDR2 YYNGEE, per germline. The trim removed 5 bases at V and 0 bases at J, leaving 10 bases unmatched. The CDR3 is made up of 16 amino acids. CDR3 protein: CASRSGTADSNYGYTF. The CDR3 DNA reads TGTGCCAGCAGATCCGGGACAGCAGATTCTAACTATGGCTACACCTTC.

The gene calls are TRBV29-1 and TRBJ2-3; D gene ambiguous. Between the trimmed V and J ends, which lost 6 bases and 2 bases, there was a span of 15 bases. Germline assignment: CDR1 SQVTM and CDR2 ANQGSEA. CDR3 length equals 14 residues. CDR3: CSVAKGVDTDTQYF. CDR3 coding DNA: TGCAGCGTGGCCAAAGGAGTTGACACAGATACGCAGTATTTT.

In this sample, this clone turned up a few times. V gene TRBV6-6 combines with J gene TRBJ2-7, with D possibly being TRBD1 (7 bases). CDR3 length equals 15 residues. The ends were cut back, 5 bases at V and 2 bases at J, with 16 bases in the middle. Germline V gene data show CDR1 as MNHNY and CDR2 as SVGAGI (reference sequence). The CDR3 nucleotides read TGTGCCAGCAGTCCCAGACAGGGAGGAACCTACGAGCAGTACTTC. Translated, it gives CASSPRQGGTYEQYF.

V is TRBV13 and J is TRBJ1-1; D ambiguous. This CDR3 is built from 15 residues. The germline V gene has CDR1 PRHDT and CDR2 FYEKMQ (reference sequence). V lost 8 bases to trimming and J lost 1 base, with 17 bases between them. CDR3 coding DNA: TGTGCCAGCGGACTTTTCCTGGGCCAGAACACTGAAGCTTTCTTT. Amino acid sequence: CASGLFLGQNTEAFF.

The CDR3 is CASRVIQGRSGELFF. DNA for the CDR3: TGTGCCAGCAGGGTAATACAGGGGCGGAGCGGGGAGCTGTTTTTT. This rearrangement joins TRBV11-2 to TRBJ2-2; TRBD1 matches 7 bases. This CDR3 comprises 15 residues. V dropped 6 bases and J dropped 7; count of bases not matched to a gene: 11. CDR1 is SGHAT and CDR2 is FQNNGV in the germline V gene.

To note about this clone: At the DNA level, this CDR3 is encoded by other sequences in the same sample as well. V is TRBV27 and J is TRBJ1-1; TRBD1 is a possible D gene (6 bases). The CDR3 sequence is 14 residues long. Germline CDR1 is MNHEY and CDR2 is SMNVEV (reference sequence). Trimming took off 3 bases at V and 1 base at J, with 9 bases between the two ends. The CDR3 reads CASSLTGWNTEAFF. In DNA, the CDR3 is TGTGCCAGCAGTTTGACAGGTTGGAACACTGAAGCTTTCTTT.

The DNA for the CDR3 is TGTGCCAGTAGTATATCCGGGACAGTCCAAGAGACCCAGTACTTC. Its protein is CASSISGTVQETQYF. V and J are TRBV19 and TRBJ2-5; 7 bases align to TRBD1. Germline CDR1 is LNHDA and CDR2 is SQIVND (reference sequence). The V gene end was trimmed by 2 bases and the J gene end by 1 base; junction bases not matched to a gene: 4. The CDR3 sequence is 15 residues long.

CDR3 region: CASSLRLTNEKLFF. CDR3 DNA sequence: TGTGCCAGCAGTTTGAGGCTAACTAATGAAAAACTGTTTTTT. The gene calls are TRBV28 and TRBJ1-4; the D is unclear. The CDR3 is made up of 14 amino acids. Germline V gene data show CDR1 as MDHEN and CDR2 as SYDVKM. Trimming took off 3 bases at V and 1 base at J, with 6 bases between the two ends.

There are a few counts of this clone. The chain has TRBV5-1 and TRBJ2-1, with TRBD2 matching over 8 bases. Germline V gene lookup returns CDR1 SGHRS and CDR2 YFSETQ. V was pared by 3 bases and J by 4 bases, with 6 bases of the junction left unmatched. This CDR3 is 15 amino acids long. CDR3 bases: TGCGCCAGCAGCTCGTATAGCGGGAATTACAATGAGCAGTTCTTC. Translated, it gives CASSSYSGNYNEQFF.

J is TRBJ2-3 and V is TRBV6-5, with 9 bases fitting TRBD2. V was pared by 2 bases and J by 4 bases, with 7 bases of the junction left unmatched. The CDR3 sequence is 16 residues long. Germline CDR1 MNHEY, CDR2 SVGAGI. The CDR3 is CASSYGGGGRADTQYF. The CDR3 bases are TGTGCCAGCAGTTACGGGGGGGGCGGGAGGGCAGATACGCAGTATTTT.

DNA of the CDR3: TGTGCCAGTAGTATTAAGCTAGCGGGGGAAGAGACCCAGTACTTC. Translating it yields CASSIKLAGEETQYF. The genes are TRBV19 and TRBJ2-5; 10 bases are a match to TRBD2. Germline V gene data show CDR1 as LNHDA and CDR2 as SQIVND (reference sequence). CDR3 length: 15 amino acids. Unmatched junction bases numbered 4, after V lost 3 bases and J lost 3 bases.

The chain couples TRBV25-1 to TRBJ2-5; TRBD2 is a possible D gene (5 bases). Germline CDR1 and CDR2: MGHDK and SYGVNS. This CDR3 is built from 16 residues. Trimming cost V 4 bases and J 5 bases, with 20 bases left between them. The CDR3 sequence: CASSASGFYQRETQYF. CDR3 DNA sequence: TGTGCCAGCAGTGCCTCGGGGTTTTATCAGAGGGAGACCCAGTACTTC.

Remarks on this clone: Germline and junction disagree at one end, which may indicate a read error. The rearrangement links TRBV5-1 to TRBJ2-4, with 7 bases identical to TRBD1. This CDR3 is built from 17 residues. Germline V gene lookup returns CDR1 SGHRS and CDR2 YFSETQ. CDR3 in amino acids: CASSPHGTEVAKNSQYF. Written as DNA, the CDR3 is TGCGCCAGCAGCCCGCACGGGACAGAGGTAGCCAAAAACAGTCAGTACTTC.

The gene calls are TRBV7-9 and TRBJ2-1, with a tentative D call TRBD2 (5 bases). V was shortened by 5 bases and J by 0 bases, with 23 bases between the two germline ends. The CDR3 has 19 amino acids. In germline, CDR1 is SEHNR, CDR2 FQNEAQ (reference sequence). CDR3 sequence (DNA): TGTGCCAGCAGCCAGCCCGGCGGGTTTGAACGGAGCTCCTACAATGAGCAGTTCTTC. Residues: CASSQPGGFERSSYNEQFF. The entire variable domain, with the rest obtained from reference TRBV7-9 and TRBJ2-1, is as follows: DTGVSQNPRHKITKRGQNVTFRCDPISEHNRLYWYRQTLGQGPEFLTYFQNEAQLEKSRLLSDRFSAERPKGSFSTLEIQRTEQGDSAMYLCASSQPGGFERSSYNEQFFGPGTRLTVL.

This sequence joins TRBV28 and TRBJ2-7; TRBD1 might be the D (5 bases). CDR1 and CDR2 (germline): MDHEN, SYDVKM. The CDR3 loop spans 13 amino acids. V lost 2 bases and J 5 bases, leaving 10 bases between the germline ends. The DNA for the CDR3 is TGTGCCAGCAGTTTAGGCAGGGTGCACGAGCAGTACTTC. This encodes CASSLGRVHEQYF.

This sequence joins TRBV10-1 and TRBJ2-2; D not resolved. CDR1 and CDR2 from the germline V gene are WNHNN and SYGVQD (reference sequence). V lost 6 bases and J 1 base, leaving 6 bases between the germline ends. The CDR3 runs 13 residues. The CDR3 here is CASSSWNTGELFF. The CDR3 DNA reads TGCGCCAGCAGCTCCTGGAACACCGGGGAGCTGTTTTTT.

CDR3 amino acids: CASSLEGQGSYEQYF. The DNA of the CDR3 is TGTGCCAGCAGTTTAGAGGGACAGGGCTCCTACGAGCAGTACTTC. The chain uses TRBV27 and TRBJ2-7; 9 bases match TRBD1. Germline CDR1 and CDR2: MNHEY and SMNVEV (reference sequence). This CDR3 has 15 residues. The J segment lost 0 bases and the V segment lost 2 bases, leaving 2 bases of the junction unmatched.

This clone was found once. The chain joins TRBV7-9 to TRBJ2-1; 14 bases match TRBD2. J gave up 6 bases and V 4 bases, and 5 bases lay outside the gene matches. This CDR3 contains 16 residues. The germline CDR1 and CDR2 sequences are SEHNR and FQNEAQ (reference sequence). The CDR3 spells CASSSPGLAGANEQFF. The DNA of the CDR3 is TGTGCCAGCAGCTCCCCGGGACTAGCGGGAGCCAATGAGCAGTTCTTC.

The chain joins TRBV6-5 to TRBJ2-7, with a possible D match to TRBD1 (5 bases). Trimming left V 5 bases short and J 3 bases short, with 14 bases between. CDR3 length equals 14 residues. Germline CDR1 and CDR2: MNHEY and SVGAGI. The CDR3 DNA sequence: TGTGCCAGCAGTGAGGTCAGGGCCGTCTACGAGCAGTACTTC. This gives the protein CASSEVRAVYEQYF.

This clone appeared a few times. This sequence joins TRBV21-1 and TRBJ1-2; TRBD1, the table's D call, lacks a check against the DNA. TRBV21-1 is a recognized pseudogene. The CDR3 contains 15 residues. CDR3 nucleotides: TGTGCCAGCAGCACCCTGACAGGGCCAAACTATGGCTACACCTTC. Translation: CASSTLTGPNYGYTF.

The chain recombines TRBV4-3 with TRBJ2-2, with D possibly being TRBD1 (5 bases). V was cut by 1 base and J by 0 bases, with 9 bases left in between. The CDR3 spans 16 residues. Looked up from germline, CDR1 is LGHNA and CDR2 is YSLEER. CDR3: CASSQASTANTGELFF. CDR3 sequence (DNA): TGCGCCAGCAGCCAAGCATCGACAGCGAACACCGGGGAGCTGTTTTTT.

V gene TRBV6-5 combines with J gene TRBJ1-2; D is uncertain. Trimming pared 0 bases from V and 5 bases from J, leaving 13 bases between. Germline CDR1 and CDR2: MNHEY and SVGAGI. This CDR3 comprises 15 residues. CDR3 loop: CASSYSDPQRYGYTF. DNA of the CDR3: TGTGCCAGCAGTTACTCGGATCCCCAGCGATATGGCTACACCTTC.

Only a few counts were recorded for this clone. The chain joins TRBV25-1 to TRBJ2-3; 8 bases are a match to TRBD2. The CDR3 consists of 14 residues. Germline V gene data show CDR1 as MGHDK and CDR2 as SYGVNS. V trimming: 6 bases; J trimming: 1 base; junction bases outside the gene matches: 3. CDR3 sequence (DNA): TGTGCCAGCAGGGGACTAGTTGGCACAGATACGCAGTATTTT. As protein: CASRGLVGTDTQYF.